This entry lists 18 T cell receptor beta chains sequenced from one sample in a study of early T cells in non-severe SARS-CoV-2 infection. MiXCR, run by TCRdb on the 5' RACE reads, gives a single entry per CDR3 protein. The data contain 25,000 to 35,000 distinct CDR3 sequences, approximately 6.3% of them singletons. Sequences were obtained from whole blood. These receptors were taken from an adult who was a healthcare worker with PCR-confirmed SARS-CoV-2 infection or an uninfected control (not recorded which).

This clonotype was found many times. The rearrangement links TRBV7-9 to TRBJ1-5; D not resolved. Trimming took 1 base from V and 6 from J, leaving 13 bases between them. Germline V gene data show CDR1 as SEHNR and CDR2 as FQNEAQ (reference sequence). The CDR3 covers 15 residues. The CDR3 DNA reads as TGTGCCAGCAGCTTAGAGATGGAGGTTGGTCAGCCCCAGCATTTT. Translating gives CASSLEMEVGQPQHF.

This clonotype was observed at least ten times. The rearrangement joins TRBV4-1 to TRBJ2-7; D is undetermined. V was cut by 3 bases and J by 3 bases, with 9 bases left in between. This CDR3 is 13 amino acids long. The germline CDR1 and CDR2 sequences are MGHRA and YSYEKL. The CDR3 nucleotides read TGCGCCAGCAGCCAGACAAGTAACTACGAGCAGTACTTC. It translates to CASSQTSNYEQYF.

This clonotype has ten or more counts. The chain couples TRBV20-1 to TRBJ2-1, with TRBD1 matching over 8 bases. CDR3 length: 12 residues. CDR1 and CDR2 (germline): DFQATT, SNEGSKA (reference sequence). V shed 3 bases, J shed 9 bases, and the junction held 4 bases outside the gene matches. The CDR3 bases are TGCAGTGCTAGGGACAGGGAATTTGAGCAGTTCTTC. This translates into CSARDREFEQFF.

This clonotype was recorded at least ten times. The rearrangement uses TRBV15 and TRBJ2-5, with D possibly matching TRBD2 (6 bases). The CDR3 length is 15 residues. The V and J ends lost 0 bases and 2 bases respectively, with 10 bases between them. Germline CDR1 reads LNHNV; CDR2 reads YYDKDF (reference sequence). CDR3 residues: CATSRDKRAQETQYF. The CDR3 DNA sequence: TGTGCCACCAGCAGAGATAAGCGGGCGCAAGAGACCCAGTACTTC. Together with reference TRBV15 and TRBJ2-5, the CDR3 gives the full variable domain: DAMVIQNPRYQVTQFGKPVTLSCSQTLNHNVMYWYQQKSSQAPKLLFHYYDKDFNNEADTPDNFQSRRPNTSFCFLDIRSPGLGDTAMYLCATSRDKRAQETQYFGPGTRLLVL.

Worth noting for this clonotype: Just one base apart from a much larger clone, this may be a read error. This chain's CDR3 is CASGHPGGLDQPQHF. The CDR3 DNA reads TGTGCCAGCGGCCACCCAGGGGGCTTAGATCAGCCCCAGCATTTT. The rearrangement joins TRBV4-2 to TRBJ1-5; 8 nucleotides align to TRBD1. The V gene's germline CDR1 is LGHNA and CDR2 YNFKEQ. CDR3 length: 15 amino acids.

The chain joins TRBV3-1 to TRBJ2-5; TRBD2 might be the D (6 bases). This CDR3 contains 15 residues. Trimming removed 3 bases from V and 2 bases from J, with 13 bases in between. The germline gives CDR1 LGHDT, CDR2 YNNKEL (reference sequence). This chain's CDR3 is CASSHSGSRQETQYF. Written as DNA, the CDR3 is TGTGCCAGCAGCCACTCCGGGAGTAGACAAGAGACCCAGTACTTC.

V usage is TRBV30 and J usage is TRBJ1-1; perhaps TRBD1 as D (5 bases). This CDR3 has 15 residues. V lost 2 bases and J lost 3, with 16 bases in between. CDR1 is GTSNPN, CDR2 SVGIG, per germline (reference sequence). The CDR3 region is CAWSRAGRFDTEAFF. CDR3 bases: TGTGCCTGGAGTCGTGCAGGGAGATTTGACACTGAAGCTTTCTTT.

Ten or more counts support this clonotype. The chain recombines TRBV25-1 with TRBJ2-1; possible D gene TRBD1, 6 bases. The CDR3 extends over 15 amino acids. V was trimmed by 6 bases and J by 2 bases, leaving 14 bases between them. In germline, CDR1 is MGHDK, CDR2 SYGVNS. The CDR3 is CASSQRDTTYNEQFF. CDR3 sequence (DNA): TGTGCCAGCAGCCAGAGGGACACGACCTACAATGAGCAGTTCTTC.

This clonotype was recorded at least ten times. This rearrangement joins TRBV6-4 to TRBJ2-5; weak D call: TRBD2 (6 bases). Germline values: CDR1 MRHNA, CDR2 SNTAGT. Trimming cost V 4 bases and J 3 bases, with 9 bases left between them. The CDR3 spans 13 residues. This CDR3 is CASSATREETQYF. CDR3 bases: TGTGCCAGCAGTGCGACTAGAGAAGAGACCCAGTACTTC.

In its sample, this clonotype ranks as medium-sized. The chain links TRBV12-3 or TRBV12-4 to TRBJ2-7; maybe TRBD1 (6 bases). V was trimmed by 2 bases and J by 2 bases, leaving 19 bases between them. The CDR3 runs to 17 residues. The CDR3 protein is CASSLSVLTGRPYEQYF. Written as DNA, the CDR3 is TGTGCCAGCAGTTTAAGCGTTTTGACAGGCAGACCCTACGAGCAGTACTTC.

The sample holds many counts of this clonotype. The V and J genes are TRBV20-1 and TRBJ1-5, with 9 positions matching TRBD1. The CDR3 spans 14 residues. Trimming took 7 bases from V and 1 from J; bases not matched to a gene: 5. The germline V gene encodes CDR1 DFQATT and CDR2 SNEGSKA (reference sequence). In DNA, the CDR3 is TGCAGTGTTTTGACAGGGGGAAGCAATCAGCCCCAGCATTTT. It is translated as CSVLTGGSNQPQHF.

V usage is TRBV3-1 and J usage is TRBJ2-7; 9 bases map to TRBD1. J lost 0 bases, V lost 6 bases, and 3 bases had no gene match. Germline loops: CDR1 LGHDT, CDR2 YNNKEL (reference sequence). The CDR3 sequence is 14 residues long. CDR3 sequence (DNA): TGTGCCAGCAGGGGGACAGGGCCCTCCTACGAGCAGTACTTC. Amino acid sequence: CASRGTGPSYEQYF.

The chain joins TRBV7-3 to TRBJ2-3; 10 bases are a match to TRBD2. Trimming removed 4 bases from V and 7 bases from J; junction bases left unmatched: 8. CDR1 and CDR2 (germline): SGHTA, FQGTGA. This CDR3 has 15 residues. The CDR3 sequence is CASSSGTSEANTQYF. In nucleotides, the CDR3 is TGTGCCAGCAGCTCCGGGACTAGCGAAGCAAATACGCAGTATTTT.

Ten or more counts support this clonotype. The chain carries TRBV6-5 and TRBJ1-5; D is ambiguous. Germline V gene sequence: CDR1 MNHEY, CDR2 SVGAGI. V was clipped by 5 bases and J by 4 bases, with 12 bases between them. The CDR3 has 14 amino acids. CDR3 nucleotide sequence: TGTGCCAGCAGTACCCGGTTAGATAATCAGCCCCAGCATTTT. Its translation: CASSTRLDNQPQHF.

This clonotype was counted at least ten times. The chain couples TRBV11-2 to TRBJ2-7; D is possibly TRBD2 (6 bases). Germline-derived CDR1 and CDR2 are SGHAT and FQNNGV. V dropped 6 bases and J dropped 2 bases, with 8 bases sitting between them. The CDR3 consists of 12 residues. The CDR3 nucleotides read TGTGCCAGCAGGGGACTTCCCTACGAGCAGTACTTC. Translating it yields CASRGLPYEQYF. The full variable domain, with the rest looked up from reference TRBV11-2 and TRBJ2-7, is EAGVAQSPRYKIIEKRQSVAFWCNPISGHATLYWYQQILGQGPKLLIQFQNNGVVDDSQLPKDRFSAERLKGVDSTLKIQPAKLEDSAVYLCASRGLPYEQYFGPGTRLTVT.

Comments on this clonotype: Given a much more abundant clone one base away, this may be a read error. The V gene is TRBV6-5, the J gene TRBJ2-7; D is possibly TRBD1 or TRBD2 (5 bases each). CDR1 is MNHEY and CDR2 is SVGAGI in the germline V gene. V dropped 6 bases and J dropped 2 bases, with 11 bases sitting between them. This CDR3 has 13 residues. CDR3 sequence (DNA): TGTGCCAGCAGCCCCACGGGACCCTACGAGCAGTACTTC. This translates into CASSPTGPYEQYF.

This clonotype was seen at least ten times. The gene calls are TRBV5-6 and TRBJ1-5; D perhaps matches TRBD1 (5 bases). CDR1 and CDR2 (germline): SGHDT, YYEEEE. This CDR3 spans 18 amino acids. Trimming pared 4 bases from V and 0 bases from J, leaving 20 bases between. CDR3 in amino acids: CASSLRDGIFHSNQPQHF. The DNA for the CDR3 is TGTGCCAGCAGCCTCCGGGACGGAATATTTCATAGCAATCAGCCCCAGCATTTT.

The gene calls are TRBV12-3 or TRBV12-4 and TRBJ1-1, with 7 nucleotides matching TRBD1. V lost 6 bases, J lost 2 bases, and 6 bases stayed unmatched. The CDR3 loop spans 14 amino acids. The CDR3 nucleotides read TGTGCCAGCAGCTCTGGGACAGAAAACACTGAAGCTTTCTTT. Protein sequence: CASSSGTENTEAFF.